This T cell receptor (beta chain) was identified in a study of T cells expressing NK-cell markers. Study as a whole: Out of eight donors sequenced, seven tested HCMV-seropositive and the remaining one seronegative.

TCRdb processed the 5' RACE reads again and assigns one entry to each CDR3 protein, with no DNA. The specimen's table records about 460,000 distinct CDR3 sequences. The CDR3 extends over 17 amino acids. Germline CDR1 reads SGHVS; CDR2 reads FQNEAQ. The chain links TRBV7-8 to TRBJ1-5; TCRdb gives TRBD1 as the D gene, but with no DNA this cannot be confirmed. This clonotype originated in a woman in her forties or fifties in good health. The sample taken for sequencing was blood T cells: a sorted CD56 or NKG2C T cell subset, CD4+ or CD8+ T cells, or bulk PBMC T cells (not recorded which). CDR3 protein: CASSLTGFRGSNQPQHF.